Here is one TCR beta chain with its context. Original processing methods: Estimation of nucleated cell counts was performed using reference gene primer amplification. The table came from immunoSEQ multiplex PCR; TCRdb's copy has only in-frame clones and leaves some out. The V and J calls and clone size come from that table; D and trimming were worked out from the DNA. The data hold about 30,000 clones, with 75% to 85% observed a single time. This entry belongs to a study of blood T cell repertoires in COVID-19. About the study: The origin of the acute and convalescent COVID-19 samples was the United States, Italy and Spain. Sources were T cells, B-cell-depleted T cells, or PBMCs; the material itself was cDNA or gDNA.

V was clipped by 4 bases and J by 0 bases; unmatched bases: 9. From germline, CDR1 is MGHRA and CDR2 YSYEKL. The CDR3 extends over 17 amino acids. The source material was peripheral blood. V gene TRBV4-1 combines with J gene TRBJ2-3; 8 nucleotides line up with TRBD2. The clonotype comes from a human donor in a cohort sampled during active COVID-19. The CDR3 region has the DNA TGCGCCAGCAGCCGTACAATAGCGGGGTTTAGCACAGATACGCAGTATTTT. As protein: CASSRTIAGFSTDTQYF.